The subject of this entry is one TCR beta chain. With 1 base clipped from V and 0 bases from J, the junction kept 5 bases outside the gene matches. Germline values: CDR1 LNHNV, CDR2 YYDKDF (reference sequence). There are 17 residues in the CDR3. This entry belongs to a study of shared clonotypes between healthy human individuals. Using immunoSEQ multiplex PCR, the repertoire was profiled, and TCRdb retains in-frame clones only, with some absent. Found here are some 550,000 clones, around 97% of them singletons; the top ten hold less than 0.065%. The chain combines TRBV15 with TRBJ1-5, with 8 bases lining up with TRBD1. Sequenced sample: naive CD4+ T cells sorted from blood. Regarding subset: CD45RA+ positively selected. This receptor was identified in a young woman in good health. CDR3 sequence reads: CATSRGDRSLSNQPQHF. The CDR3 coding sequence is TGTGCCACCAGCAGAGGGGACAGGAGCCTTAGCAATCAGCCCCAGCATTTT.